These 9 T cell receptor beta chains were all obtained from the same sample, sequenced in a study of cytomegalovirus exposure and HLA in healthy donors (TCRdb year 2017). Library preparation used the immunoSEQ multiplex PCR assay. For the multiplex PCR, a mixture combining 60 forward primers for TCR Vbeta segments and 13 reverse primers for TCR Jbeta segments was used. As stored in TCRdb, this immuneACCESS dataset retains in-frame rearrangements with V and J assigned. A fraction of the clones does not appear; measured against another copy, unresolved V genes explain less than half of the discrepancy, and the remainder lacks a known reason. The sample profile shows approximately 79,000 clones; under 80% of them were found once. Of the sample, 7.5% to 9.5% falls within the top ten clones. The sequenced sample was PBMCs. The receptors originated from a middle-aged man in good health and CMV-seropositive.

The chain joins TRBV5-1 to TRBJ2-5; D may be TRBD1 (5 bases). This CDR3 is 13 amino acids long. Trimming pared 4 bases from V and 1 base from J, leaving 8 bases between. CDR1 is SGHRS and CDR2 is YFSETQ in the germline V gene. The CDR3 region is CASSVDSQETQYF. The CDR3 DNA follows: TGCGCCAGCAGCGTCGACAGCCAAGAGACCCAGTACTTC. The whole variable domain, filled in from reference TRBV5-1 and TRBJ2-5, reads KAGVTQTPRYLIKTRGQQVTLSCSPISGHRSVSWYQQTPGQGLQFLFEYFSETQRNKGNFPGRFSGRQFSNSRSEMNVSTLELGDSALYLCASSVDSQETQYFGPGTRLLVL.

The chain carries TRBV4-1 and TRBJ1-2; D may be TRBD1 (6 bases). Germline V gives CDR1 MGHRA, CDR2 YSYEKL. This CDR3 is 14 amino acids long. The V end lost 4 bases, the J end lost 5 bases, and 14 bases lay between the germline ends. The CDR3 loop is CASSRNRVGYGYTF. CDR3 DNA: TGCGCCAGCAGCCGGAACAGGGTAGGGTATGGCTACACCTTC.

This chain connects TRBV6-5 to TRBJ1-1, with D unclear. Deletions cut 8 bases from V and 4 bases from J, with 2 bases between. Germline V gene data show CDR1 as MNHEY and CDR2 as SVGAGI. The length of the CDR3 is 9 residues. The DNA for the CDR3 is TGTGCCAGCCGCACTGAAGCTTTCTTT. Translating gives CASRTEAFF.

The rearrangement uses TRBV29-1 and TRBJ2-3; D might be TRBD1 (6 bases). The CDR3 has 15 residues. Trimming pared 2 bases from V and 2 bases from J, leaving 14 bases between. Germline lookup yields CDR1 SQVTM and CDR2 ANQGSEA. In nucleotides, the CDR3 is TGCAGCGTTGAATTACAGGGCCCCCTCACAGATACGCAGTATTTT. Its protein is CSVELQGPLTDTQYF.

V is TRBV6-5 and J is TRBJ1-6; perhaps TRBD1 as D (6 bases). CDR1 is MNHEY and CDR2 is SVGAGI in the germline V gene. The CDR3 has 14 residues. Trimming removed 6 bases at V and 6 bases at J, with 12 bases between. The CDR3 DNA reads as TGTGCCAGCAGGGCGCCAGGGGTTAATTCACCCCTCCACTTT. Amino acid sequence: CASRAPGVNSPLHF.

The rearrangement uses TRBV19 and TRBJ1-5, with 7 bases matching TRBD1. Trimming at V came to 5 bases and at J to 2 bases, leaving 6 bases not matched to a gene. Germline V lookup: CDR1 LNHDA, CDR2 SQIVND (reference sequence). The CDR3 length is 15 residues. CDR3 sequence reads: CASSPGTVRNQPQHF. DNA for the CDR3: TGTGCCAGTAGTCCGGGGACAGTTCGCAATCAGCCCCAGCATTTT. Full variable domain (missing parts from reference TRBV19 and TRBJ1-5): DGGITQSPKYLFRKEGQNVTLSCEQNLNHDAMYWYRQDPGQGLRLIYYSQIVNDFQKGDIAEGYSVSREKKESFPLTVTSAQKNPTAFYLCASSPGTVRNQPQHFGDGTRLSIL.

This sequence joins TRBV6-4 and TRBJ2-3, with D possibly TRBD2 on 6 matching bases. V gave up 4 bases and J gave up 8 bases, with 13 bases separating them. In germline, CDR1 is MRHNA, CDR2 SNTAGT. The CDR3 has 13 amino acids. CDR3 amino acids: CASSADRRGTQYF. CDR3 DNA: TGTGCCAGCAGTGCGGACCGGCGGGGTACGCAGTATTTT.

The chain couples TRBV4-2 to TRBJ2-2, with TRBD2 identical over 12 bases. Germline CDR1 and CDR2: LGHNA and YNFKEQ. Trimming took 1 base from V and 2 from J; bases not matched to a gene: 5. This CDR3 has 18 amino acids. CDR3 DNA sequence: TGTGCCAGCAGCCAAGGGACTAGCGGGAAGGTTAACACCGGGGAGCTGTTTTTT. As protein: CASSQGTSGKVNTGELFF.

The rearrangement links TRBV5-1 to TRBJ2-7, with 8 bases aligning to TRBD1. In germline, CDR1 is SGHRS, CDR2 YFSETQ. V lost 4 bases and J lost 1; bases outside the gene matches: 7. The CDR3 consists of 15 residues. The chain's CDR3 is CASSPAGGASYEQYF. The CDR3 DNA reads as TGCGCCAGCAGCCCTGCAGGGGGCGCGTCCTACGAGCAGTACTTC.